This T cell receptor (beta chain) was identified during a study of low-dose radiotherapy and immunotherapy resistance in tumors. Study-wide context: Every six weeks patients received intravenous ipilimumab 1 mg/kg, and every two weeks they received intravenous nivolumab 240 mg. Aspirin was administered orally at 300 mg daily for four cycles, commencing on cycle 1 day 1.

This clonotype showed up many times. After removal of 2 bases from V and 7 bases from J, the junction contained 7 bases not matched to a gene. The CDR3 totals 14 residues. From germline, CDR1 is DFQATT and CDR2 SNEGSKA (reference sequence). Gene-specific TRAV and TRBV primers were used for first-strand cDNA, covering alpha and beta chains. It was with a constant-region primer and a V-primer adapter that TCRs were amplified over around 18 PCR cycles. Following isolation, mRNA was amplified via in vitro transcription. TCRdb re-derived calls from the reads in MiXCR, one entry per CDR3 protein. The sample consists of around 90,000 distinct CDR3 sequences, 18% of them appearing once. This sample's time point: before trial treatment.

The clonotype originates from a male donor with prostate cancer. The chain is built from TRBV20-1 and TRBJ2-1, with 8 positions matching TRBD2. Sequenced material: PBMCs, taken before treatment. The CDR3 spells CSARQGTRQNEQFF. The CDR3 DNA sequence: TGCAGTGCTAGACAGGGGACTAGACAGAATGAGCAGTTCTTC.